This TCR beta chain was identified in a study of T-cell reconstitution after alpha-beta-depleted transplantation in children. Notes on the study in general: Reportedly, roughly two months post-transplant, alpha-beta T cells arose from several hundred expanded graft clones. A year post-transplant, T-cell counts and diversity derived mostly from newly produced T cells.

During its preparation, the TCRbeta library received unique molecular identifiers. TCRdb reprocessed the PCR reads via MiXCR and lists one record per CDR3 protein. The data show 75,000 to 80,000 distinct CDR3 sequences, 15% to 20% seen once. With regard to this clonotype: No antigen is known for it.

Germline loops: CDR1 SEHNR, CDR2 FQNEAQ (reference sequence). This CDR3 is built from 16 residues. Deletions cut 5 bases from V and 1 base from J, with 17 bases between. The sequencing used PBMCs, mostly from graft donor cells, collected 360 days after TCRalphabeta/CD19-depleted stem cell transplant. The chain employs TRBV7-9 and TRBJ1-2; no definite D call. The receptor was derived from a male patient aged 2-10 years who had a stem cell transplant for acute lymphoblastic leukemia, so the T cells may come from the graft donor. The CDR3 DNA reads as TGTGCCAGCAGCAAGAACATCATAGAACTTAACTATGGCTACACCTTC. Translating it yields CASSKNIIELNYGYTF.